The clone carrying this T cell receptor (beta chain) turned up a few times. Its antigen is undetermined. The data were produced by immunoSEQ multiplex PCR, yet TCRdb's version contains in-frame clones alone and is incomplete. The sample holds 65,000 to 85,000 clones; around 82% are singletons and the top ten take around 7.2%. The CDR3 length is 15 residues. Germline CDR1 SGDLS, CDR2 YYNGEE. The V end was cut by 4 bases, the J end by 4 bases, with 16 bases between. These data originate in a study of OX40 agonist ivuxolimab in advanced cancers. The study's findings and limits: Low clonal expansion, among the lowest seen, marked partial responders at 0.1-3.0 mg/kg.

The V gene is TRBV9, the J gene TRBJ2-3, with a tentative D call TRBD2 (6 bases). The receptor's source is an adult with an advanced solid tumor such as melanoma, head and neck, liver or kidney cancer. The material sequenced was CD4+ or CD8+ T cells sorted from blood, taken in a trial of the OX40 agonist ivuxolimab. The CDR3 region has the DNA TGTGCCAGCAGCCCCCGGGACTGGGGTGCAGATACGCAGTATTTT. Translation gives CASSPRDWGADTQYF. The complete variable domain, with remaining parts taken from reference TRBV9 and TRBJ2-3, reads DSGVTQTPKHLITATGQRVTLRCSPRSGDLSVYWYQQSLDQGLQFLIQYYNGEERAKGNILERFSAQQFPDLHSELNLSSLELGDSALYFCASSPRDWGADTQYFGPGTRLTVL.